What follows are 30 T cell receptor beta chains derived from one specimen sequenced in a study of identical twins. From the 5' RACE reads, TCRdb called clonotypes with MiXCR, one entry per CDR3 protein. This sample has about 920,000 distinct CDR3 sequences, with approximately 13% found just once. These data are also associated with another study on yellow fever vaccine responses in identical twins.

Sequencing was carried out using PBMCs. The receptors originated from a woman under 30 in good health.

A few counts support this clonotype. The chain links TRBV20-1 to TRBJ2-5; D unclear. The V end lost 7 bases, the J end lost 0 bases, and 6 bases lay between the germline ends. CDR3 length equals 11 residues. In germline, CDR1 is DFQATT, CDR2 SNEGSKA (reference sequence). CDR3 sequence: CSVAYQETQYF. The CDR3 DNA follows: TGCAGTGTCGCGTACCAAGAGACCCAGTACTTC.

In its sample, this clonotype was seen a few times. V is TRBV7-9 and J is TRBJ2-1, with 14 bases lining up with TRBD2. V lost 4 bases to trimming and J lost 5 bases; unmatched junction nucleotides: 1. Per germline, CDR1 SEHNR and CDR2 FQNEAQ (reference sequence). The CDR3 spans 15 residues. CDR3: CASSSTSGRDNEQFF. CDR3 sequence (DNA): TGTGCCAGCAGCTCGACTAGCGGGAGGGACAATGAGCAGTTCTTC.

This chain joins TRBV5-1 and TRBJ2-1, with 7 bases matching TRBD2. The V gene's germline CDR1 is SGHRS and CDR2 YFSETQ. This CDR3 spans 16 amino acids. V shed 1 base, J shed 9 bases, and the junction held 13 bases outside the gene matches. CDR3 coding DNA: TGCGCCAGCAGCTTGCAGCGGGAAATTTATGGTAGTGAGCAGTTCTTC. It codes for CASSLQREIYGSEQFF.

This clonotype was seen a handful of times. The rearrangement links TRBV5-1 to TRBJ1-5; perhaps TRBD1 as D (5 bases). Germline V gene data show CDR1 as SGHRS and CDR2 as YFSETQ. CDR3 size: 18 residues. Trimming removed 4 bases from V and 1 base from J, with 21 bases in between. CDR3 loop: CASSRGRQWRGSNQPQHF. In DNA form, the CDR3 reads TGCGCCAGCAGCCGGGGACGGCAATGGAGGGGCAGCAATCAGCCCCAGCATTTT.

The chain links TRBV12-3 or TRBV12-4 to TRBJ1-5, with TRBD1 matching 7 bases. This CDR3 spans 16 amino acids. V gave up 3 bases and J gave up 1 base; unmatched junction bases: 6. For the CDR3, the DNA is TGTGCCAGCAGTTTCGTTCAGGGGGGAAGCAATCAGCCCCAGCATTTT. Its translation: CASSFVQGGSNQPQHF.

J is TRBJ1-1 and V is TRBV7-2, with a possible D match to TRBD1 (6 bases). Trimming took off 5 bases at V and 8 bases at J, with 18 bases between the two ends. The CDR3 is made up of 14 amino acids. Germline lookup yields CDR1 SGHTA and CDR2 FQGNSA. CDR3 DNA sequence: TGTGCCAGCAGCCCCCCGGGCAGGGGCCTAGAAGCTTTCTTT. As protein: CASSPPGRGLEAFF.

V gene TRBV6-1 combines with J gene TRBJ2-2; D may be TRBD2 (5 bases). This CDR3 region has 14 residues. Germline CDR1 and CDR2: MNHNS and SASEGT. Trimming took off 5 bases at V and 4 bases at J, with 11 bases between the two ends. CDR3 residues: CASSRTWSTGELFF. CDR3 nucleotides: TGTGCCAGCAGTCGGACTTGGAGCACCGGGGAGCTGTTTTTT.

CDR3 nucleotides: TGCAGTGCTATGGGCAGGCGTGGAGGTTTGTTCTTC. It encodes CSAMGRRGGLFF. The chain couples TRBV20-1 to TRBJ2-1; D may be TRBD2 (5 bases). Trimming removed 4 bases from V and 15 bases from J, with 19 bases in between. This CDR3 contains 12 residues. In germline, CDR1 is DFQATT, CDR2 SNEGSKA (reference sequence).

This clonotype occurred a few times. The chain recombines TRBV5-1 with TRBJ2-5; D is undetermined. Germline V gene sequence: CDR1 SGHRS, CDR2 YFSETQ. The CDR3 consists of 14 residues. Trimming took 5 bases from V and 5 from J, leaving 16 bases between them. In nucleotides, the CDR3 is TGCGCCAGCAGTCCTACACATTCGCGGGAGACCCAGTACTTC. Translated, it gives CASSPTHSRETQYF.

This clonotype was detected a few times. This chain links TRBV27 with TRBJ2-7; 9 bases map to TRBD2. With 3 bases clipped from V and 0 bases from J, the junction kept 12 bases outside the gene matches. CDR1 and CDR2 from the germline V gene are MNHEY and SMNVEV (reference sequence). This CDR3 is 18 amino acids long. The CDR3 reads CASSFLGGRAGNSYEQYF. The CDR3 DNA reads as TGTGCCAGCAGTTTTCTAGGCGGGAGGGCCGGTAACTCCTACGAGCAGTACTTC.

The chain is built from TRBV5-1 and TRBJ2-5; 11 bases match TRBD2. J gave up 1 base and V 2 bases, and 4 bases lay outside the gene matches. This CDR3 has 16 residues. CDR1 is SGHRS, CDR2 YFSETQ, per germline. CDR3 coding DNA: TGCGCCAGCAGCTTAGAACTAGCGGGGGTCCAAGAGACCCAGTACTTC. Translation gives CASSLELAGVQETQYF. Full variable domain (rest looked up from reference TRBV5-1 and TRBJ2-5): KAGVTQTPRYLIKTRGQQVTLSCSPISGHRSVSWYQQTPGQGLQFLFEYFSETQRNKGNFPGRFSGRQFSNSRSEMNVSTLELGDSALYLCASSLELAGVQETQYFGPGTRLLVL.

This clonotype has a handful of counts. This rearrangement joins TRBV5-1 to TRBJ2-1, with D uncertain. The CDR3 consists of 16 residues. CDR1 and CDR2 from the germline V gene are SGHRS and YFSETQ. With 3 bases removed from V and 10 bases from J, the gap between germline ends came to 23 bases. CDR3 sequence (DNA): TGCGCCAGCAGCTGGACCGCCACCGAGGCTCAAGTGGAGCAGTTCTTC. This gives the protein CASSWTATEAQVEQFF.

This clonotype was detected only a few times. The chain combines TRBV7-9 with TRBJ1-2; 11 bases agree with TRBD1. CDR1 is SEHNR and CDR2 is FQNEAQ in the germline V gene (reference sequence). V lost 4 bases, J lost 4 bases, and 5 bases stayed unmatched. This CDR3 is built from 15 residues. CDR3 in amino acids: CASSWGQGVTYGYTF. CDR3 coding DNA: TGTGCCAGCAGCTGGGGACAGGGGGTTACCTATGGCTACACCTTC.

This clonotype occurred a few times. The chain's CDR3 is CATSRVAAYEQYF. CDR3 nucleotides: TGTGCCACCAGCAGAGTAGCGGCCTACGAGCAGTACTTC. The chain uses TRBV15 and TRBJ2-7; a weak D match, TRBD2 (6 bases). There are 13 residues in the CDR3. V dropped 1 base and J dropped 2 bases, with 6 bases sitting between them. Looked up from germline, CDR1 is LNHNV and CDR2 is YYDKDF (reference sequence).

This clonotype appeared many times. At one of its ends the junction is not consistent with the germline gene, which may arise from a read error. The chain combines TRBV7-9 with TRBJ2-1; 7 nucleotides line up with TRBD1. The CDR3 is 15 amino acids. The germline CDR1 and CDR2 sequences are SEHNR and FQNEAQ (reference sequence). This chain's CDR3 is CASSLAGTVYNEQFF. CDR3 DNA sequence: TGTGCCAGCAGTTTAGCCGGGACAGTATACAATGAGCAGTTCTTC.

This sequence joins TRBV12-3 or TRBV12-4 and TRBJ1-5, with D maybe TRBD1 (6 bases). Trimming removed 4 bases at V and 1 base at J, with 11 bases between. CDR3 length equals 15 residues. The CDR3 sequence is CASSSWQGSNQPQHF. CDR3 bases: TGTGCCAGCAGTTCCTGGCAGGGGAGCAATCAGCCCCAGCATTTT.

This clonotype was detected only a few times. The gene calls are TRBV3-1 and TRBJ2-1, with 12 nucleotides matching TRBD2. This CDR3 spans 16 amino acids. From germline, CDR1 is LGHDT and CDR2 YNNKEL (reference sequence). J lost 3 bases, V lost 5 bases, and 5 bases had no gene match. CDR3 bases: TGTGCCAGCAGCGTCCGACTAGCGGGGGTCTACAATGAGCAGTTCTTC. It specifies CASSVRLAGVYNEQFF.

The J gene is TRBJ2-1, the V gene TRBV3-1; D unclear. Germline-derived CDR1 and CDR2 are LGHDT and YNNKEL (reference sequence). V lost 0 bases, J lost 0 bases, and 9 bases lay in between. The CDR3 is made up of 16 amino acids. The CDR3 region has the DNA TGTGCCAGCAGCCAAGAGAGCACGAGCTCCTACAATGAGCAGTTCTTC. Amino acids: CASSQESTSSYNEQFF.

The chain couples TRBV28 to TRBJ2-2; 9 bases fit TRBD1. This CDR3 comprises 16 residues. Unmatched junction bases numbered 10, after V lost 5 bases and J lost 6 bases. Germline loops: CDR1 MDHEN, CDR2 SYDVKM. The CDR3 reads CASSGRQGELSGELFF. CDR3 nucleotides: TGTGCCAGCAGTGGGAGACAGGGGGAACTTTCCGGGGAGCTGTTTTTT.

In this sample, this clonotype turned up a few times. The V gene is TRBV18, the J gene TRBJ1-1; maybe TRBD1 (5 bases). Germline-derived CDR1 and CDR2 are KGHSH and LQKENI. Trimming left V 2 bases short and J 0 bases short, with 13 bases between. The CDR3 length is 16 residues. The CDR3 is CASSPYSTAVNTEAFF. The CDR3 DNA sequence: TGTGCCAGCTCACCATACTCGACAGCTGTGAACACTGAAGCTTTCTTT.

The genes are TRBV2 and TRBJ2-2; D is unclear. Trimming took 6 bases from V and 4 from J, leaving 18 bases between them. The CDR3 is made up of 16 amino acids. The germline V gene has CDR1 SNHLY and CDR2 FYNNEI. DNA for the CDR3: TGTGCCAGCAGGGAGCCGTCGCAGCTCCTCACCGGGGAGCTGTTTTTT. Its translation is CASREPSQLLTGELFF.

The chain couples TRBV21-1 to TRBJ1-2; the table's D call, TRBD1, was not checked against the DNA. TRBV21-1 is listed as a pseudogene. The CDR3 contains 15 residues. In nucleotides, the CDR3 is TGTGCCAGCAGCGCTTCGACAGGGTCGGACTATGGCTACACCTTC. Its protein product is CASSASTGSDYGYTF.

This chain links TRBV12-5 with TRBJ2-7; no definite D call. The ends were cut back, 1 base at V and 9 bases at J, with 10 bases in the middle. The CDR3 is made up of 12 amino acids. Germline V gene sequence: CDR1 LGHNT, CDR2 FRNRAP. CDR3 in amino acids: CASGLGIGRQYF. The CDR3 DNA reads as TGTGCTAGTGGTTTGGGGATCGGGCGGCAGTACTTC.

This clonotype has at least ten counts. The V gene is TRBV7-9, the J gene TRBJ2-4, with D perhaps matching TRBD1 (6 bases). The V gene's germline CDR1 is SEHNR and CDR2 FQNEAQ (reference sequence). V dropped 1 base and J dropped 5 bases, with 6 bases sitting between them. The CDR3 consists of 13 residues. The CDR3 loop reads CASSLGTENIQYF. The CDR3 nucleotides read TGTGCCAGCAGCTTAGGGACAGAAAACATTCAGTACTTC.

This clonotype has only a few counts. The rearrangement uses TRBV4-1 and TRBJ2-1; 14 nucleotides agree with TRBD2. The CDR3 runs 16 residues. The V segment lost 4 bases and the J segment 9 bases; nucleotides outside the gene matches: 8. Germline CDR1 is MGHRA and CDR2 is YSYEKL. CDR3 region: CASSPRLAGGQGEQFF. Written as DNA, the CDR3 is TGCGCCAGCAGCCCACGACTAGCGGGGGGGCAGGGTGAGCAGTTCTTC.

This clonotype came up a few times. The rearrangement links TRBV7-8 to TRBJ2-5; D gene ambiguous. The germline CDR1 and CDR2 sequences are SGHVS and FQNEAQ. CDR3 size: 11 residues. The V end was cut by 3 bases, the J end by 5 bases, with 4 bases between. The CDR3 coding sequence is TGTGCCAGCAGCTTTCCGGAGACCCAGTACTTC. It encodes CASSFPETQYF. Based on the CDR3 plus reference TRBV7-8 and TRBJ2-5, the full variable domain is GAGVSQSPRYKVAKRGQDVALRCDPISGHVSLFWYQQALGQGPEFLTYFQNEAQLDKSGLPSDRFFAERPEGSVSTLKIQRTQQEDSAVYLCASSFPETQYFGPGTRLLVL.

Ten or more counts support this clonotype. The chain combines TRBV5-1 with TRBJ2-7, with 10 nucleotides matching TRBD2. From germline, CDR1 is SGHRS and CDR2 YFSETQ. This CDR3 has 13 residues. Trimming removed 3 bases from V and 5 bases from J; junction bases left unmatched: 2. CDR3 nucleotides: TGCGCCAGCAGCTCTGGGACTAGCGACGAGCAGTACTTC. Protein product: CASSSGTSDEQYF. Full variable domain (rest looked up from reference TRBV5-1 and TRBJ2-7): KAGVTQTPRYLIKTRGQQVTLSCSPISGHRSVSWYQQTPGQGLQFLFEYFSETQRNKGNFPGRFSGRQFSNSRSEMNVSTLELGDSALYLCASSSGTSDEQYFGPGTRLTVT.

This sequence joins TRBV6-2 or TRBV6-3 and TRBJ1-4; D is ambiguous. CDR3 length: 14 residues. V gave up 2 bases and J gave up 7 bases, with 11 bases separating them. In germline, CDR1 is MNHEY, CDR2 SVGEGT. The CDR3 protein is CASSYIERGEKLFF. The CDR3 DNA follows: TGTGCCAGCAGTTACATCGAACGGGGTGAAAAACTGTTTTTT.

This clonotype was detected ten times or more. This rearrangement joins TRBV11-2 to TRBJ1-4, with a possible D match to TRBD1 (5 bases). This CDR3 comprises 15 residues. Germline V gene lookup returns CDR1 SGHAT and CDR2 FQNNGV. Trimming pared 1 base from V and 8 bases from J, leaving 14 bases between. The CDR3 spells CASSLAGRVFEKLFF. The DNA of the CDR3 is TGTGCCAGCAGCTTAGCTGGCAGGGTATTCGAAAAACTGTTTTTT.

This sequence joins TRBV11-2 and TRBJ1-1, with TRBD1 matching over 8 bases. The CDR3 consists of 14 residues. Trimming at V came to 6 bases and at J to 3 bases, leaving 6 bases not matched to a gene. CDR1 is SGHAT, CDR2 FQNNGV, per germline. CDR3 coding DNA: TGTGCCAGCAGTCTCCGACAGGGGTACACTGAAGCTTTCTTT. As protein: CASSLRQGYTEAFF. Combining the CDR3 with reference TRBV11-2 and TRBJ1-1 gives the whole variable domain EAGVAQSPRYKIIEKRQSVAFWCNPISGHATLYWYQQILGQGPKLLIQFQNNGVVDDSQLPKDRFSAERLKGVDSTLKIQPAKLEDSAVYLCASSLRQGYTEAFFGQGTRLTVV.